The clone carrying this TCR beta chain was observed a single time. Its antigen is unidentified. The data originate from a study of shared clonotypes between healthy human individuals. Genomic DNA belonging to each subset was distributed in equal measure over several immunoSEQ plates. Assay used: immunoSEQ multiplex PCR; TCRdb lists only in-frame clones, some missing. Seen here are over a million clones, around 78% observed once, and the top ten hold more than 0.5%. Study results and limitations: Sequencing of the sorted subsets was shown by rarefaction to be incomplete despite large depth.

This sequence originates from a man aged 18-30 years in good health. Some clones in this sample may be carry-over from other donors' samples. The sequencing sample was made of memory CD4+ T cells from PBMCs. As to subset: CD45RA-negative fraction.

CDR3 coding DNA: TGTGCCAGTAGGGGAAAGGCCGTGAACACTGAAGCTTTCTTT. This codes for CASRGKAVNTEAFF. The genes are TRBV19 and TRBJ1-1; D gene uncertain. The ends were cut back, 6 bases at V and 0 bases at J, with 11 bases in the middle. The CDR3 has 14 residues. CDR1 is LNHDA and CDR2 is SQIVND in the germline V gene (reference sequence).